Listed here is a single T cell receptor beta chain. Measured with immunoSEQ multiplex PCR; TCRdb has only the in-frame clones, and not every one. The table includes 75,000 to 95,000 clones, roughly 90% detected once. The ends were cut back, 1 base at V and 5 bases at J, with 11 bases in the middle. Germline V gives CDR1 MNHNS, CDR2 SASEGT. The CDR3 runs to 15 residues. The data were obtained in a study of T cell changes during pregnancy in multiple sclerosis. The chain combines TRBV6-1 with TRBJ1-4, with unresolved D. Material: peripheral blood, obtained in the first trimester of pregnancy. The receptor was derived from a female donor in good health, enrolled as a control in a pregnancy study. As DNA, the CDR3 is TGTGCCAGCAGTGAAGGGTTTGAGCCGAATGAAAAACTGTTTTTT. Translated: CASSEGFEPNEKLFF.